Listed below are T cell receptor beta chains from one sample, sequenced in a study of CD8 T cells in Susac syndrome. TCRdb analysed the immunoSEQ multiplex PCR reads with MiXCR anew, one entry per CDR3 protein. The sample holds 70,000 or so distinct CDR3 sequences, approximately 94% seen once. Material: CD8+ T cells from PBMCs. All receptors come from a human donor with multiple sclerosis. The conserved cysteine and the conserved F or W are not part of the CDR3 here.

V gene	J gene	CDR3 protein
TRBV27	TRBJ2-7	ASRGQLAYEQY
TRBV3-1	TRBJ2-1	ASSPPKPSGRAGEQF
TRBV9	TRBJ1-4	ASSAPAGGFNEKLF
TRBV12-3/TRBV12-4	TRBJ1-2	ASSATLRDYGYT
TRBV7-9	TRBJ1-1	ASSPKSYEAF
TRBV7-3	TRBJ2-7	ASSLIGEGYEQY
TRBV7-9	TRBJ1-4	ASTHRGGEKLF
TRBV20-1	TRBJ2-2	SATSTRTGHGELF
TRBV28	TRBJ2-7	ASSAGWGATYEQY
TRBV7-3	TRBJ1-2	ASSPGQGNYGYT
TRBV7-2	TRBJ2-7	ASSLAGFSYEQY
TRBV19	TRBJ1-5	ASSIQSSNQPQH
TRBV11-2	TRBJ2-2	ASSLATGVGELF
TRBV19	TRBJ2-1	ASSIALNNEQF
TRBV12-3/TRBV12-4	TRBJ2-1	ASSSWDLSSYNEQF
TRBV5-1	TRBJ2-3	ASSLGQGAGGSTDTQY
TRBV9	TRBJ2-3	ASPRRQAENSTDTQY
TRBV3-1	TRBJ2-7	ASSQDLRSYEQY
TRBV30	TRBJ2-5	AWSWDSQETQY
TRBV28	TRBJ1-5	ASSFGRTNQPQH
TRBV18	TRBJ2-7	ASSPRGSYEQY
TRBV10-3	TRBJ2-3	AISASPGESTDTQY
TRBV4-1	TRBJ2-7	ASSQESLLKAGSYEQY
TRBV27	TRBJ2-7	ASSPGGAEQY
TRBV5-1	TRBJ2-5	ASSLGGAEETQY
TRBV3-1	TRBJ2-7	ASSQDPADRGYEQY
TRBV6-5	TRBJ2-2	ASRQGHNTGELF
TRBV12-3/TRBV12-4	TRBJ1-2	ASRQTGDSGYT
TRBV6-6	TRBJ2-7	ASSAGTGIYEQY
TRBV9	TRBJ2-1	ASSVGGNVNEQF
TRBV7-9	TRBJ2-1	ASSLVREDEQF
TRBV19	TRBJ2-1	ASSIGSFDEQF
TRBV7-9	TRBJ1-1	ASSGQGGEAF
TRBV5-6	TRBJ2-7	ASSSFYEQY
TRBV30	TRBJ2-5	AWSDTGQETQY
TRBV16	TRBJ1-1	ASSQSQAGTEAF
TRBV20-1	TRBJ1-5	SARGIVGTGFGQPQH
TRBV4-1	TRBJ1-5	ASSPIRGQPQH
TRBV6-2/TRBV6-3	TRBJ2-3	ASSYSRDADTQY
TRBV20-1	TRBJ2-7	SASQREYEQY
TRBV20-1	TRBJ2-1	SAVRPGTSGIDEQF
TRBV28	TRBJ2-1	ASSLSGGNNEQF
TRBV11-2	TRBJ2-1	ASSLLHEQF
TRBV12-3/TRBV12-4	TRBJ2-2	ASRDSRGNTGELF
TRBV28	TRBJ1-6	ASSESSYNSPLH
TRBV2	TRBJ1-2	ARTEKYYGYT
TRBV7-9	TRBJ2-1	ASSSRDSYNEQF
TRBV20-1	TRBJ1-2	SARDLGRLDYGYT
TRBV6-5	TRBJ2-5	ASSLEKTQY